Listed below are T cell receptor beta chains from one sample, sequenced in a study of T cell responses to AZD1222 COVID-19 vaccine. The table came from immunoSEQ multiplex PCR; TCRdb's copy has only in-frame clones and leaves some out. Among 90,000 to 120,000 clones listed, under 95% were seen once. Sequenced material: peripheral blood, taken on day 0 of AZD1222 vaccination. The origin of the receptors is an adult in good health. CDR3s include the opening cysteine and the closing phenylalanine or tryptophan. The order of the fields is J gene, clone size, D gene, V gene, CDR3 protein, CDR3 DNA. The D gene is left open where the match is weak. Clone size is given for some rows only: seen once, a few or many times, or a class if the clone is expanded.

TRBJ2-3	-	TRBD2	TRBV3-1/TRBV3-2	CAPLEGGGACLCTATDTQYF	TGTGCCCCACTTGAGGGCGGGGGGGCCTGTCTTTGTACTGCCACAGATACGCAGTATTTT
TRBJ2-5	-	TRBD2	TRBV4-3	CASSLYLAGEETQYF	TGCGCCAGCAGCCTTTACCTAGCGGGTGAAGAGACCCAGTACTTC
TRBJ2-5	-	-	TRBV25-1	CASSGVQETQYF	TGTGCCAGCAGCGGGGTTCAAGAGACCCAGTACTTC
TRBJ2-5	-	TRBD1	TRBV2	CASSDPRQGPGETQYF	TGTGCCAGCAGTGACCCTAGACAGGGGCCAGGAGAGACCCAGTACTTC
TRBJ1-1	-	-	TRBV10-3	CAISETNEAFF	TGTGCCATCAGTGAGACTAATGAAGCTTTCTTT
TRBJ2-3	-	-	TRBV6-5	CASSRGFQTDTQYF	TGTGCCAGCAGCCGGGGGTTCCAAACAGATACGCAGTATTTT
TRBJ2-5	-	-	TRBV27	CASSFLNRKETQYF	TGTGCCAGCAGTTTCTTGAACCGTAAAGAGACCCAGTACTTC
TRBJ1-4	once	-	TRBV29-1	CSVEVGQGRGKLFF	TGCAGCGTTGAAGTAGGGCAGGGGAGGGGAAAACTGTTTTTT
TRBJ1-3	-	-	TRBV19	CASRATGGNTIYF	TGTGCCAGTAGGGCCACGGGTGGAAACACCATATATTTT
TRBJ1-2	-	-	TRBV2	CASSGTRQLLYGYTF	TGTGCCAGCAGCGGGACAAGACAACTCCTCTATGGCTACACCTTC
TRBJ1-1	-	-	TRBV5-1	CASSYTQLKRGVAEAFF	TGCGCCAGCAGCTACACTCAACTTAAACGGGGGGTAGCTGAAGCTTTCTTT
TRBJ2-2	-	TRBD1	TRBV18	CASSRGTGGTNTGELFF	TGTGCCAGCTCACGGGGGACAGGGGGCACGAACACCGGGGAGCTGTTTTTT
TRBJ1-1	once	-	TRBV6-4	CASSDPEGERNTEAFF	TGTGCCAGCAGTGACCCGGAAGGGGAAAGGAACACTGAAGCTTTCTTT
TRBJ1-6	-	-	TRBV5-1	CASSLQPGYNSPLHF	TGCGCCAGCAGCTTGCAACCCGGATATAATTCACCCCTCCACTTT
TRBJ2-5	-	-	TRBV14	CASSLIHSYQETQYF	TGTGCCAGCAGCCTTATCCACTCGTACCAAGAGACCCAGTACTTC
TRBJ1-4	few	-	TRBV11-2	CASSLDPGLSNEKLFF	TGTGCCAGCAGCTTAGACCCGGGACTGTCGAATGAAAAACTGTTTTTT
TRBJ1-1	once	-	TRBV7-3	CASSLKAGRFAEAFF	TGTGCCAGCAGCTTGAAGGCCGGGAGATTCGCTGAAGCTTTCTTT
TRBJ1-5	once	-	TRBV7-2	CASSFEGSNQPQHF	TGTGCCAGCAGCTTCGAGGGTAGCAATCAGCCCCAGCATTTT
TRBJ2-5	-	TRBD1	TRBV29-1	CSAGQGGETQYF	TGCAGCGCCGGACAGGGAGGAGAGACCCAGTACTTC
TRBJ1-2	few	-	TRBV6-5	CASSYVGRYGYTF	TGTGCCAGCAGTTACGTAGGGAGATATGGCTACACCTTC
TRBJ2-3	-	TRBD1	TRBV6-5	CASSYSGTGDTQYF	TGTGCCAGCAGTTACTCGGGGACAGGTGATACGCAGTATTTT
TRBJ1-5	-	-	TRBV19	CASSELNQPQHF	TGTGCCAGTAGCGAACTGAATCAGCCCCAGCATTTT
TRBJ1-1	-	TRBD1	TRBV27	CASSTGTAVAFF	TGTGCCAGCAGTACCGGGACAGCCGTAGCTTTCTTT
TRBJ1-6	-	TRBD1	TRBV9	CASSAEQGAGSPLHF	TGTGCCAGCAGCGCGGAACAGGGGGCAGGGTCACCCCTCCACTTT
TRBJ2-2	-	-	TRBV11-3	CASSLKPESLGGELFF	TGTGCCAGCAGCTTAAAACCAGAAAGCCTGGGCGGGGAGCTGTTTTTT
TRBJ1-4	-	-	TRBV6-6	CASGRRGLANEKLFF	TGTGCGAGCGGCAGGCGGGGGCTAGCTAATGAAAAACTGTTTTTT
TRBJ2-6	-	-	TRBV5-4	CASRPINSGANVLTF	TGTGCCAGCAGACCTATTAACTCTGGGGCCAACGTCCTGACTTTC
TRBJ1-2	-	-	TRBV5-4	CASSFLLIGGGEGYGYTF	TGTGCCAGCAGCTTCCTGTTGATCGGGGGGGGCGAGGGCTATGGCTACACCTTC
TRBJ1-3	-	-	TRBV13	CASSFTTASGNTIYF	TGTGCCAGCAGCTTCACGACGGCCTCTGGAAACACCATATATTTT
TRBJ2-7	-	TRBD2	TRBV7-2	CASSFNAGVLYEQYF	TGTGCCAGCAGCTTTAACGCGGGGGTCCTCTACGAGCAGTACTTC
TRBJ1-1	-	TRBD1	TRBV7-2	CASSTPGGYTEAFF	TGTGCCAGCAGCACTCCAGGGGGTTATACTGAAGCTTTCTTT
TRBJ1-1	-	-	TRBV11-3	CASSLVAGGEAFF	TGTGCCAGCAGCTTAGTGGCCGGAGGTGAAGCTTTCTTT
TRBJ2-5	-	-	TRBV2	CASSEVRVETQYF	TGTGCCAGCAGTGAAGTCAGGGTTGAGACCCAGTACTTC
TRBJ1-2	once	-	TRBV3-1/TRBV3-2	CASSQGTGTGGYGYTF	TGTGCCAGCAGCCAAGGAACCGGGACGGGCGGCTATGGCTACACCTTC
TRBJ2-7	-	-	TRBV7-2	CASSLYRSSGYEQYF	TGTGCCAGCAGCTTATATCGGTCGAGCGGTTACGAGCAGTACTTC
TRBJ2-5	-	-	TRBV7-2	CASSPGETQYF	TGTGCCAGCAGCCCAGGGGAGACCCAGTACTTC
TRBJ2-5	once	-	TRBV5-1	CASSLGSGRGSQETQYF	TGCGCCAGCAGCTTGGGGAGCGGGCGGGGCTCCCAAGAGACCCAGTACTTC
TRBJ2-2	-	-	TRBV30	CAWIPGTSGDTGELFF	TGTGCCTGGATCCCAGGGACCTCGGGGGACACCGGGGAGCTGTTTTTT
TRBJ2-1	-	-	TRBV5-8	CASSSLRDSYNEQFF	TGTGCCAGCAGCTCACTACGGGACTCTTACAATGAGCAGTTCTTC
TRBJ1-6	once	TRBD1	TRBV18	CASSPSTGFNNSPLHF	TGTGCCAGCTCACCTTCGACAGGGTTTAATAATTCACCCCTCCACTTT
TRBJ2-5	once	-	TRBV6-2/TRBV6-3	CASSSGQETQYF	TGTGCCAGCAGTAGCGGCCAAGAGACCCAGTACTTC
TRBJ1-1	-	TRBD1	TRBV5-4	CASSLKTGASTEAFF	TGTGCCAGCAGCCTAAAGACAGGGGCCTCCACTGAAGCTTTCTTT
TRBJ1-1	-	-	TRBV19	CASSILGANTEAFF	TGTGCCAGTAGTATTCTAGGGGCCAACACTGAAGCTTTCTTT
TRBJ2-5	-	-	TRBV4-1	CASSRWKKETQYF	TGCGCCAGCAGCCGCTGGAAAAAAGAGACCCAGTACTTC
TRBJ2-1	-	TRBD2	TRBV11-2	CASSLEAGGNEQFF	TGTGCCAGCAGCTTAGAAGCGGGGGGAAATGAGCAGTTCTTC
TRBJ2-2	-	TRBD1	TRBV18	CASSISGTANTGELFF	TGTGCCAGCTCGATCTCCGGGACAGCAAACACCGGGGAGCTGTTTTTT
TRBJ1-1	-	-	TRBV6-2/TRBV6-3	CASSAGRVTEAFF	TGTGCCAGCAGTGCGGGGCGGGTCACTGAAGCTTTCTTT
TRBJ2-2	-	TRBD1	TRBV5-8	CASSQGQSNTGELFF	TGTGCCAGCAGCCAGGGACAGTCGAACACCGGGGAGCTGTTTTTT
TRBJ2-3	few	-	TRBV11-3	CASSPTHGTDTQYF	TGTGCCAGCAGCCCAACCCACGGCACAGATACGCAGTATTTT
TRBJ1-1	-	-	TRBV7-9	CASSLSNEGWEAFF	TGTGCCAGCAGCTTAAGTAATGAAGGATGGGAAGCTTTCTTT
TRBJ1-2	-	TRBD1	TRBV6-2/TRBV6-3	CASSPGTGNWGYTF	TGTGCCAGCAGTCCCGGGACAGGGAATTGGGGCTACACCTTC
TRBJ2-2	-	TRBD1	TRBV5-1	CASSLLGQGPNTGELFF	TGCGCCAGCAGCTTACTTGGACAGGGGCCGAACACCGGGGAGCTGTTTTTT